Presented here are 27 T cell receptor beta chains from one specimen sequenced in a study of blood T cell repertoires in COVID-19. Assay used: immunoSEQ multiplex PCR; TCRdb lists only in-frame clones, some missing. The sample holds about 35,000 clones; 83% are singletons and the top ten take approximately 3.3%. The source material was peripheral blood. All receptors come from a man aged 50-60 years with acute or convalescent COVID-19.

This chain joins TRBV19 and TRBJ2-7, with 12 bases lining up with TRBD2. Per the germline V gene, CDR1 is LNHDA and CDR2 is SQIVND (reference sequence). V was clipped by 4 bases and J by 6 bases; unmatched bases: 4. The CDR3 consists of 14 residues. The CDR3: CASSSGLAGLEQYF. As DNA, the CDR3 is TGTGCCAGTAGTAGCGGACTAGCGGGACTCGAGCAGTACTTC. Looking up the rest from reference TRBV19 and TRBJ2-7 gives the full variable domain: DGGITQSPKYLFRKEGQNVTLSCEQNLNHDAMYWYRQDPGQGLRLIYYSQIVNDFQKGDIAEGYSVSREKKESFPLTVTSAQKNPTAFYLCASSSGLAGLEQYFGPGTRLTVT.

The V call is TRBV7-6, the J call TRBJ1-1, with D hard to call. Trimming removed 1 base at V and 0 bases at J, with 9 bases between. The CDR3 runs to 15 residues. The germline CDR1 and CDR2 sequences are SGHVS and FNYEAQ. CDR3 residues: CASSLVYSMNTEAFF. CDR3 coding DNA: TGTGCCAGCAGCTTAGTTTACAGCATGAACACTGAAGCTTTCTTT.

This chain uses TRBV6-2 or TRBV6-3 with TRBJ2-7; TRBD1 matches 9 bases. V shed 6 bases and J 3 bases; nucleotides not matched to a gene: 9. CDR1 is MNHEY and CDR2 is SVGEGT in the germline V gene. The CDR3 spans 15 residues. CDR3 in amino acids: CASSWTGTGHYEQYF. The CDR3 bases are TGTGCCAGCAGCTGGACCGGGACAGGGCACTACGAGCAGTACTTC.

The V gene is TRBV11-2, the J gene TRBJ2-1; possible D gene TRBD1, 5 bases. Germline-derived CDR1 and CDR2 are SGHAT and FQNNGV. The CDR3 has 14 residues. Trimming stripped 5 bases from V and 2 bases from J, with 10 bases between. CDR3 loop: CASSREGAYNEQFF. The CDR3 region has the DNA TGTGCCAGCAGCCGAGAAGGGGCCTACAATGAGCAGTTCTTC.

This sequence joins TRBV9 and TRBJ2-7; D is ambiguous. The CDR3 has 14 amino acids. Germline V gene lookup returns CDR1 SGDLS and CDR2 YYNGEE. V dropped 3 bases and J dropped 0 bases, with 10 bases sitting between them. In nucleotides, the CDR3 is TGTGCCAGCAGCGCAGAGCGCACCTCCTACGAGCAGTACTTC. Amino acid sequence: CASSAERTSYEQYF.

The J gene is TRBJ2-3, the V gene TRBV7-4; 10 bases map to TRBD2. Per germline, CDR1 SGHVT and CDR2 SQSDAQ. Losses at the gene ends were 2 bases for V and 1 base for J; bases not matched to a gene: 12. The CDR3 totals 19 residues. CDR3 in amino acids: CASSLSTSGIKSGTDTQYF. The CDR3, as DNA: TGTGCCAGCAGCTTATCAACTAGCGGGATAAAAAGCGGCACAGATACGCAGTATTTT.

The chain couples TRBV5-6 to TRBJ1-6; the match to TRBD1 covers 7 bases. The germline CDR1 and CDR2 sequences are SGHDT and YYEEEE. Trimming took 6 bases from V and 4 from J; bases not matched to a gene: 7. This CDR3 has 15 amino acids. CDR3 nucleotide sequence: TGTGCCAGCACCAAACAGGGGATGTATAATTCACCCCTCCACTTT. Translated: CASTKQGMYNSPLHF. Full variable domain (remainder filled in from reference TRBV5-6 and TRBJ1-6): DAGVTQSPTHLIKTRGQQVTLRCSPKSGHDTVSWYQQALGQGPQFIFQYYEEEERQRGNFPDRFSGHQFPNYSSELNVNALLLGDSALYLCASTKQGMYNSPLHFGNGTRLTVT.

This clone is a singleton in its sample. The rearrangement joins TRBV3-1 (or the pseudogene TRBV3-2) to TRBJ2-5; TRBD1 aligns across 12 bases. CDR1 and CDR2 (germline): LGHDT, YNNKEL (reference sequence). V gave up 1 base and J gave up 5 bases; unmatched junction bases: 5. The CDR3 has 16 residues. The CDR3 spells CASSQAGTGGGETQYF. The CDR3 nucleotides are TGTGCCAGCAGCCAAGCCGGGACAGGGGGCGGGGAGACCCAGTACTTC.

This sequence joins TRBV6-4 and TRBJ2-3, with 11 bases lining up with TRBD2. Germline loops: CDR1 MRHNA, CDR2 SNTAGT. The V segment lost 3 bases and the J segment 0 bases; nucleotides outside the gene matches: 2. This CDR3 comprises 16 residues. The CDR3 sequence: CASSELAGASTDTQYF. CDR3 DNA sequence: TGTGCCAGCAGTGAACTAGCGGGGGCTAGCACAGATACGCAGTATTTT.

The V call is TRBV5-4, the J call TRBJ1-5; tentative D call: TRBD1 (5 bases). V was pared by 4 bases and J by 0 bases, with 11 bases between. Per germline, CDR1 SGHNT and CDR2 YYREEE (reference sequence). The CDR3 has 15 amino acids. Here the CDR3 reads CASSPGLDSNQPQHF. The CDR3 bases are TGTGCCAGCAGCCCGGGACTGGATAGCAATCAGCCCCAGCATTTT.

The CDR3 region is CASSLAFTSGATRTGELFF. The CDR3 nucleotides are TGTGCCAGCAGCTTGGCCTTTACTAGCGGGGCCACGAGGACCGGGGAGCTGTTTTTT. This chain joins TRBV5-5 and TRBJ2-2; 10 nucleotides line up with TRBD2. Looked up from germline, CDR1 is SGHKS and CDR2 is YYEKEE (reference sequence). V was clipped by 0 bases and J by 5 bases; unmatched bases: 13. This CDR3 spans 19 amino acids.

The rearrangement links TRBV21-1 to TRBJ2-5; the tabulated D call, TRBD2, remains unverified against the DNA. TRBV21-1 is termed a pseudogene. CDR3 length equals 18 residues. CDR3 residues: CASSKNFTGGLYQETQYF. DNA of the CDR3: TGTGCCAGCAGCAAAAATTTTACCGGGGGTTTGTACCAAGAGACCCAGTACTTC.

This clone was counted once. V usage is TRBV18 and J usage is TRBJ1-1; D unresolved. CDR1 and CDR2 (germline): KGHSH, LQKENI. This CDR3 is built from 16 residues. V lost 1 base and J lost 3, with 15 bases in between. The CDR3: CASSPRAASGDTEAFF. In nucleotides, the CDR3 is TGTGCCAGCTCACCACGGGCAGCCAGCGGGGACACTGAAGCTTTCTTT. Drawing the rest from reference TRBV18 and TRBJ1-1, the complete variable domain is NAGVMQNPRHLVRRRGQEARLRCSPMKGHSHVYWYRQLPEEGLKFMVYLQKENIIDESGMPKERFSAEFPKEGPSILRIQQVVRGDSAAYFCASSPRAASGDTEAFFGQGTRLTVV.

The V and J genes are TRBV10-3 and TRBJ2-3; 7 nucleotides agree with TRBD1. This CDR3 region has 14 residues. V gave up 6 bases and J gave up 11 bases; unmatched junction bases: 14. Germline CDR1 and CDR2: ENHRY and SYGVKD. This CDR3 is CAIRSGQRPSRQYF. The CDR3 region has the DNA TGTGCCATCAGATCGGGACAGAGACCCTCCCGGCAGTATTTT.

This rearrangement joins TRBV2 to TRBJ2-2, with 7 bases lining up with TRBD2. V dropped 8 bases and J dropped 1; count of bases not matched to a gene: 1. The CDR3 contains 13 residues. CDR1 and CDR2 from the germline V gene are SNHLY and FYNNEI. The CDR3 here is CASRGGNTGELFF. CDR3 coding DNA: TGTGCCAGCCGCGGGGGGAACACCGGGGAGCTGTTTTTT.

In this sample, this clone turned up once. The rearrangement links TRBV12-3 or TRBV12-4 to TRBJ2-5; 7 nucleotides match TRBD1. The CDR3 is 11 amino acids. J gave up 9 bases and V 5 bases, and 3 bases lay outside the gene matches. The CDR3 is CASSLQGAQYF. The CDR3 DNA sequence: TGTGCCAGCAGTCTCCAGGGGGCCCAGTACTTC.

The table lists this clone with a count of one. This chain connects TRBV23-1 to TRBJ1-4; 7 nucleotides align to TRBD1. TRBV23-1 is an ORF, and what it does is uncertain. The ends lost 0 bases at V and 7 bases at J; junction bases unmatched: 5. The CDR3 is 15 amino acids. The CDR3 nucleotides read TGCGCCAGCAGTCAATCAAGGGACAGAAGTGAAAAACTGTTTTTT. As protein: CASSQSRDRSEKLFF.

V is TRBV18 and J is TRBJ2-1, with D maybe TRBD2 (6 bases). The CDR3 has 13 amino acids. Germline V gene lookup returns CDR1 KGHSH and CDR2 LQKENI. Trimming cost V 5 bases and J 6 bases, with 11 bases left between them. CDR3 sequence reads: CASSRQGGNEQFF. The CDR3 nucleotides read TGTGCCAGCTCAAGGCAGGGAGGCAATGAGCAGTTCTTC.

The gene calls are TRBV3-1 (or the pseudogene TRBV3-2) and TRBJ1-2; possibly TRBD1 for D (6 bases). The V end lost 8 bases, the J end lost 6 bases, and 10 bases lay between the germline ends. CDR3 length equals 11 residues. Germline V gene lookup returns CDR1 LGHDT and CDR2 YNNKEL (reference sequence). In nucleotides, the CDR3 is TGTGCCAGCCAGGGGTCCCATGGCTACACCTTC. Translated: CASQGSHGYTF.

This clone was found once. V and J are TRBV19 and TRBJ2-7; perhaps TRBD2 as D (6 bases). In germline, CDR1 is LNHDA, CDR2 SQIVND (reference sequence). This CDR3 contains 14 residues. Trimming cost V 8 bases and J 9 bases, with 23 bases left between them. DNA of the CDR3: TGTGCCAGTGCTCTTAATGGAGGAGGGAATGGGCAGTACTTC. Its protein is CASALNGGGNGQYF.

The chain couples TRBV21-1 to TRBJ1-5; the table's TRBD1 call for D was not verified on the DNA. TRBV21-1 is annotated as a pseudogene. The CDR3 is 15 residues long. CDR3 coding DNA: TGTGCCAGCAGCAATCAGGGCTGCCCCAATCAGCCCCAGCATTTT. Amino acid sequence: CASSNQGCPNQPQHF.

The chain recombines TRBV5-6 with TRBJ1-5; 11 positions agree with TRBD1. Germline trimming cut 4 bases from V and 6 bases from J; bases unmatched to any gene: 6. The CDR3 loop spans 15 amino acids. Germline CDR1 SGHDT, CDR2 YYEEEE. This chain's CDR3 is CASSRDRGIVQPQHF. The CDR3 region has the DNA TGTGCCAGCAGCCGGGACAGGGGGATCGTTCAGCCCCAGCATTTT.

The chain combines TRBV5-1 with TRBJ2-7, with D perhaps TRBD2 (6 bases). This CDR3 spans 15 amino acids. V lost 0 bases and J 0 bases, leaving 10 bases between the germline ends. CDR1 and CDR2 (germline): SGHRS, YFSETQ. The CDR3 spells CASSLGAGSSYEQYF. In DNA form, the CDR3 reads TGCGCCAGCAGCTTGGGGGCGGGGAGCTCCTACGAGCAGTACTTC.

The rearrangement joins TRBV15 to TRBJ1-2; 10 nucleotides agree with TRBD1. Per germline, CDR1 LNHNV and CDR2 YYDKDF (reference sequence). Losses at the gene ends were 4 bases for V and 6 bases for J; bases not matched to a gene: 8. The CDR3 consists of 15 residues. The DNA for the CDR3 is TGTGCCACCAGCAAAGATCGAGGGACAGGGGATGGCTACACCTTC. Protein: CATSKDRGTGDGYTF.

This chain joins TRBV18 and TRBJ2-7, with 8 bases matching TRBD2. CDR1 is KGHSH, CDR2 LQKENI, per germline. The CDR3 runs 13 residues. V lost 3 bases to trimming and J lost 4 bases; unmatched junction nucleotides: 2. CDR3 protein: CASSPGLGYEQYF. DNA for the CDR3: TGTGCCAGCTCACCGGGACTAGGATACGAGCAGTACTTC.

The chain carries TRBV18 and TRBJ1-2, with D possibly being TRBD1 (5 bases). This CDR3 contains 14 residues. The V gene lost 0 bases and the J gene lost 8 bases, with 13 bases spanning the gap. The V gene's germline CDR1 is KGHSH and CDR2 LQKENI. The CDR3, as DNA: TGTGCCAGCTCACCACCCCCCGGGGCGGGGGGCTACACCTTC. This sequence encodes CASSPPPGAGGYTF.

The chain has TRBV5-6 and TRBJ2-5, with 15 bases identical to TRBD2. Trimming took 4 bases from V and 1 from J; bases not matched to a gene: 5. This CDR3 region has 17 residues. CDR1 and CDR2 from the germline V gene are SGHDT and YYEEEE. CDR3 DNA: TGTGCCAGCAGCCCGGGACTAGCGGGGGGCCCCCAAGAGACCCAGTACTTC. Its translation: CASSPGLAGGPQETQYF. Full variable domain (remainder filled in from reference TRBV5-6 and TRBJ2-5): DAGVTQSPTHLIKTRGQQVTLRCSPKSGHDTVSWYQQALGQGPQFIFQYYEEEERQRGNFPDRFSGHQFPNYSSELNVNALLLGDSALYLCASSPGLAGGPQETQYFGPGTRLLVL.